This TCR beta chain derives from a study of CD8 T cell repertoires and HIV-1 epitope variants. Sequencing was performed with immunoSEQ multiplex PCR; in TCRdb, only in-frame clones are kept and a portion is missing. The sample has tens of thousands of clones; 60% to 80% are singletons. The V end was cut by 5 bases, the J end by 6 bases, with 11 bases between. Per the germline V gene, CDR1 is SGHTA and CDR2 is FQGTGA. CDR3 length equals 13 residues. The sequence came from a male donor with HIV. Specimen: uncultured baseline CD8+ T cells from peripheral blood mononuclear cells (PBMCs). The chain carries TRBV7-3 and TRBJ2-1, with a tentative D call TRBD2 (6 bases). The CDR3 nucleotides read TGTGCCAGCAGCATTACTAGCCGCAATGAGCAGTTCTTC. Protein sequence: CASSITSRNEQFF. The complete variable domain, with remaining parts taken from reference TRBV7-3 and TRBJ2-1, reads GAGVSQTPSNKVTEKGKYVELRCDPISGHTALYWYRQSLGQGPEFLIYFQGTGAADDSGLPNDRFFAVRPEGSVSTLKIQRTERGDSAVYLCASSITSRNEQFFGPGTRLTVL.